The 15 T cell receptor beta chains below come from one sample, sequenced in a study of regulatory T cells in long-lasting Graves disease. Relying on iRepertoire HTBI primers and Arm-PCR of CDR3 regions, the team built TCR beta libraries. In TCRdb, the multiplex PCR reads were re-called with MiXCR into one record per CDR3 protein. The sample includes hundreds of thousands of distinct CDR3 sequences, approximately 15% of them seen just once. Time point specified: newly diagnosed GD, antithyroid drugs for less than 3 months. After RNA was extracted from PBMCs, the TCR library was made from it. These same records also appear under a second study, on T cells in Graves' hyperthyroidism and ophthalmopathy.

Sequenced here: peripheral blood mononuclear cells (PBMCs), sampled at new diagnosis, from a patient treated with antithyroid drugs. The receptors were sampled from a man aged 35-49 years with Graves disease.

The rearrangement links TRBV5-6 to TRBJ2-1; 10 bases line up with TRBD2. CDR1 is SGHDT and CDR2 is YYEEEE in the germline V gene. The CDR3 runs to 15 residues. V shed 5 bases and J 3 bases; nucleotides not matched to a gene: 5. The CDR3 DNA is TGTGCCAGCAGAGCAGTAGCGGGGGGCTACAATGAGCAGTTCTTC. Translation: CASRAVAGGYNEQFF.

The rearrangement joins TRBV12-3 or TRBV12-4 to TRBJ2-2; TRBD2 might be the D (6 bases). This CDR3 has 13 residues. Deletions cut 6 bases from V and 7 bases from J, with 12 bases between. CDR3 amino acids: CASSPGGDGELFF. The CDR3 DNA sequence: TGTGCCAGCAGCCCTGGCGGGGACGGGGAGCTGTTTTTT.

This clonotype was recorded only once. The V and J genes are TRBV11-2 and TRBJ2-2, with D perhaps TRBD1 (5 bases). The CDR3 has 14 amino acids. In germline, CDR1 is SGHAT, CDR2 FQNNGV. The ends were cut back, 4 bases at V and 4 bases at J, with 10 bases in the middle. The DNA of the CDR3 is TGTGCCAGCAGCTCTTGGGGCACCACCGGGGAGCTGTTTTTT. Encoded protein: CASSSWGTTGELFF.

This clonotype was seen many times. The J gene is TRBJ1-1, the V gene TRBV7-3, with D unresolved. The CDR3 runs 13 residues. Germline CDR1 reads SGHTA; CDR2 reads FQGTGA. V dropped 2 bases and J dropped 2 bases, with 6 bases sitting between them. The CDR3 sequence is CASSLWTNTEAFF. CDR3 DNA: TGTGCCAGCAGCTTATGGACCAACACTGAAGCTTTCTTT. Using reference TRBV7-3 and TRBJ1-1 for the parts outside the CDR3, the full variable domain is GAGVSQTPSNKVTEKGKYVELRCDPISGHTALYWYRQSLGQGPEFLIYFQGTGAADDSGLPNDRFFAVRPEGSVSTLKIQRTERGDSAVYLCASSLWTNTEAFFGQGTRLTVV.

This clonotype showed up many times. The CDR3 here is CASSLTDRPEAFF. The CDR3 DNA sequence: TGCGCCAGCAGCTTAACGGACAGGCCGGAAGCTTTCTTT. The rearrangement links TRBV5-1 to TRBJ1-1; the match to TRBD1 covers 7 bases. The CDR3 loop spans 13 amino acids. V was pared by 2 bases and J by 8 bases, with 6 bases of the junction left unmatched. The V gene's germline CDR1 is SGHRS and CDR2 YFSETQ.

This chain connects TRBV20-1 to TRBJ2-5; D not resolved. Germline CDR1 DFQATT, CDR2 SNEGSKA (reference sequence). V lost 6 bases, J lost 5 bases, and 16 bases lay in between. The CDR3 sequence is 13 residues long. The CDR3 coding sequence is TGCAGTGCCCCCGGTAGGGATATGGAGACCCAGTACTTC. This translates into CSAPGRDMETQYF.

Many counts were recorded for this clonotype. The rearrangement uses TRBV28 and TRBJ1-1; possible D gene TRBD1, 5 bases. Trimming shortened V by 6 bases and J by 6 bases, and 14 bases separated the two germline ends. Germline V gene lookup returns CDR1 MDHEN and CDR2 SYDVKM. The CDR3 totals 13 residues. The CDR3 loop is CASSLTRAAEAFF. Here the CDR3 DNA reads TGTGCCAGCAGCTTGACCAGGGCCGCTGAAGCTTTCTTT.

This clonotype was picked up a small number of times. This chain links TRBV4-2 with TRBJ2-6; D unclear. CDR3 size: 17 residues. V shed 4 bases and J shed 0 bases, with 13 bases lying between them. Per the germline V gene, CDR1 is LGHNA and CDR2 is YNFKEQ. The CDR3 loop is CASSPSLGFSGANVLTF. CDR3 sequence (DNA): TGTGCCAGCAGCCCCAGTCTGGGGTTCTCTGGGGCCAACGTCCTGACTTTC.

At least ten counts were recorded for this clonotype. V and J are TRBV7-9 and TRBJ1-1, with 7 bases lining up with TRBD1. Germline V gene lookup returns CDR1 SEHNR and CDR2 FQNEAQ (reference sequence). V was clipped by 1 base and J by 5 bases; unmatched bases: 1. The CDR3 sequence is 13 residues long. The CDR3 reads CASSLEGATEAFF. The CDR3 DNA reads TGTGCCAGCAGCTTAGAGGGGGCAACTGAAGCTTTCTTT.

This clonotype has a count of ten or more. The chain uses TRBV20-1 and TRBJ2-7, with TRBD1 matching 7 bases. In germline, CDR1 is DFQATT, CDR2 SNEGSKA (reference sequence). The V segment lost 6 bases and the J segment 1 base; nucleotides outside the gene matches: 9. The CDR3 has 14 residues. The CDR3 reads CSATRDSISYEQYF. CDR3 DNA sequence: TGCAGTGCGACAAGGGACAGCATATCCTACGAGCAGTACTTC.

This clonotype has a count of ten or more. The chain links TRBV20-1 to TRBJ2-5; maybe TRBD1 (6 bases). Germline V lookup: CDR1 DFQATT, CDR2 SNEGSKA (reference sequence). The length of the CDR3 is 13 residues. V shed 1 base and J shed 5 bases, with 11 bases lying between them. CDR3 residues: CSARGTGTETQYF. As DNA, the CDR3 is TGCAGTGCTAGAGGCACAGGGACCGAGACCCAGTACTTC.

Details on this clonotype: The junction departs from the called germline gene at one end, perhaps through a read error. The V and J genes are TRBV5-1 and TRBJ2-1; D tentatively reads TRBD1 or TRBD2 (5 bases each). Per the germline V gene, CDR1 is SGHRS and CDR2 is YFSETQ. The CDR3 contains 15 residues. CDR3 region: CASTNDRGTYNEQFF. CDR3 DNA: TGTGCCAGCACCAATGACAGAGGGACCTACAATGAGCAGTTCTTC.

Ten or more counts support this clonotype. The chain uses TRBV6-5 and TRBJ2-3; possibly TRBD1 for D (6 bases). CDR3 length equals 16 residues. The V and J ends lost 0 bases and 6 bases respectively, with 16 bases between them. Germline V gene data show CDR1 as MNHEY and CDR2 as SVGAGI. Here the CDR3 DNA reads TGTGCCAGCAGTTACTCGAGGGGGATGGTTGGGGATACGCAGTATTTT. This sequence encodes CASSYSRGMVGDTQYF.

This clonotype has ten or more counts. The chain is built from TRBV18 and TRBJ2-5; D is ambiguous. The V and J ends lost 1 base and 4 bases respectively, with 13 bases between them. The CDR3 extends over 15 amino acids. The germline gives CDR1 KGHSH, CDR2 LQKENI. This chain's CDR3 is CASSPLSSSGETQYF. The CDR3 DNA sequence: TGTGCCAGCTCACCACTGTCTTCATCGGGAGAGACCCAGTACTTC.

This clonotype was picked up a small number of times. The chain uses TRBV3-1 and TRBJ2-7; tentatively, D is TRBD2 (6 bases). CDR3 length equals 11 residues. V was trimmed by 10 bases and J by 6 bases, leaving 13 bases between them. Germline values: CDR1 LGHDT, CDR2 YNNKEL (reference sequence). The chain's CDR3 is CATLGGAEQYF. As DNA, the CDR3 is TGTGCCACCTTAGGCGGGGCCGAGCAGTACTTC.